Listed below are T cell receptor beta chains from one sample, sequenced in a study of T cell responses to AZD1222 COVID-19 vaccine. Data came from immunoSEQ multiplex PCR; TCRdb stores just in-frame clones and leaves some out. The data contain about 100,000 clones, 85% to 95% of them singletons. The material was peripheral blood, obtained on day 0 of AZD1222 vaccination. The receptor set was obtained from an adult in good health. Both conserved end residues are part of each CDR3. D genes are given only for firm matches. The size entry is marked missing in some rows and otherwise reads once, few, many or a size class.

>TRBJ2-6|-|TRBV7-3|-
CASSLRDPHVLTF
TGTGCCAGCAGCTTAAGGGACCCTCACGTCCTGACTTTC
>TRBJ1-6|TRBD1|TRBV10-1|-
CVQGVGWAENSPLHF
TGCGTCCAGGGGGTTGGGTGGGCGGAAAATTCACCCCTCCACTTT
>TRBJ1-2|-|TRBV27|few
CASKSDGRNYGYTF
TGTGCCAGCAAATCTGATGGCAGAAACTATGGCTACACCTTC
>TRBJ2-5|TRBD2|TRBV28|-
CASSWTSGVQETQYF
TGTGCCAGCAGTTGGACTAGCGGGGTCCAAGAGACCCAGTACTTC
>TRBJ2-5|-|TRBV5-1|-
CASSALGSVETQYF
TGCGCCAGCAGCGCCCTGGGCAGCGTGGAGACCCAGTACTTC
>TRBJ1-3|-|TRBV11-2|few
CASSIRRDPGAGNTIYF
TGTGCCAGCAGCATTAGAAGGGACCCGGGAGCTGGAAACACCATATATTTT
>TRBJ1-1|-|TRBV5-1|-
CASSLRTAPTEAFF
TGCGCCAGCAGCTTGAGGACGGCTCCCACTGAAGCTTTCTTT
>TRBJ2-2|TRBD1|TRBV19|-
CASSISQGNPGELFF
TGTGCCAGTAGTATCTCACAGGGGAACCCCGGGGAGCTGTTTTTT
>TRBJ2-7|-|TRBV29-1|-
CSVEGQADSYEQYF
TGCAGCGTTGAAGGCCAGGCAGATTCCTACGAGCAGTACTTC
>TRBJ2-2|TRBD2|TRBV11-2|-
CASSPSAGGGTGELFF
TGTGCCAGCAGCCCGTCGGCGGGAGGGGGGACCGGGGAGCTGTTTTTT
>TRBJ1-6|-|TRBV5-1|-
CASSKNLGDNSPLHF
TGCGCCAGCAGTAAAAATTTAGGAGATAATTCACCCCTCCACTTT
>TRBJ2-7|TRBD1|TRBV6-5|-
CASSYPGQGAYEQYF
TGTGCCAGCAGTTACCCAGGACAGGGAGCCTACGAGCAGTACTTC
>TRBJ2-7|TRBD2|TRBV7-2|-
CASSLEGAGGPVEQYF
TGTGCCAGCAGCTTAGAGGGAGCGGGAGGGCCTGTTGAGCAGTACTTC
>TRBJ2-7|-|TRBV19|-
CASSIGQDEQYF
TGTGCCAGTAGTATAGGACAGGACGAGCAGTACTTC
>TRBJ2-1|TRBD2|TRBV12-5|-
CASGLGHISGYNEQFF
TGTGCTAGTGGTTTGGGACACATTAGCGGGTACAATGAGCAGTTCTTC